This TCR beta chain was identified during a study of T-cell reconstitution after alpha-beta-depleted transplantation in children. This clonotype has just a few counts. Preparing the TCRbeta library involved the use of unique molecular identifiers. TCRdb processed the PCR reads anew with MiXCR; each CDR3 protein has one entry. Of approximately 350,000 distinct CDR3 sequences in the sample, 10% were seen once. This CDR3 has 17 amino acids. CDR1 is MNHEY, CDR2 SMNVEV, per germline (reference sequence). With 2 bases clipped from V and 0 bases from J, the junction kept 6 bases outside the gene matches. The J gene is TRBJ2-2, the V gene TRBV27; 7 bases fit TRBD2. The TCR was taken from a human donor who donated a stem cell graft to a child with acute lymphoblastic leukemia. Source: PBMCs from the stem cell graft donor, taken from the stem cell graft. CDR3 residues: CASSLRASGANTGELFF. For the CDR3, the DNA is TGTGCCAGCAGTTTAAGGGCTAGCGGAGCGAACACCGGGGAGCTGTTTTTT.